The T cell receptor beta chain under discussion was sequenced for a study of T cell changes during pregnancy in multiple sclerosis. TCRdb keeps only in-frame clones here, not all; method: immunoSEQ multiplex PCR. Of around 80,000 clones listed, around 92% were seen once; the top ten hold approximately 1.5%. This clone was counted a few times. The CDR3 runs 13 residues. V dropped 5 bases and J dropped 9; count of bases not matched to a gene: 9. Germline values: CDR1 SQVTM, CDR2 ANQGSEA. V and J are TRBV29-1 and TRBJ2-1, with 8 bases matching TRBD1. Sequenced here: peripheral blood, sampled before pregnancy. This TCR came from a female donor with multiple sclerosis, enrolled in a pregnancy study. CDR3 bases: TGCAGCGTTAAAGGGCAGGGGGCAGGTGAGCAGTTCTTC. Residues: CSVKGQGAGEQFF.